The 11 T cell receptor beta chains below come from one sample, sequenced in a study of blood T cell repertoires in COVID-19. Sequenced by immunoSEQ multiplex PCR; TCRdb stores in-frame clones only, minus some. The sample holds around 71,000 clones, roughly nine tenths seen once. The sequenced material came from peripheral blood. The receptors were gathered from a woman in her fifties or sixties with acute or convalescent COVID-19.

This clone has just a few counts. V usage is TRBV4-2 and J usage is TRBJ1-2; TRBD1 matches 11 bases. Germline loops: CDR1 LGHNA, CDR2 YNFKEQ. The CDR3 contains 15 residues. The junction had 2 bases not matched to a gene; V was cut back by 0 bases and J by 5 bases. The DNA of the CDR3 is TGTGCCAGCAGCCAAGAGGGACAGGGGGGATATGGCTACACCTTC. As protein: CASSQEGQGGYGYTF.

DNA for the CDR3: TGTGCCAGCAGGCCATTCTCGGGACACCTCACAGATACGCAGTATTTT. Its protein product is CASRPFSGHLTDTQYF. V and J are TRBV25-1 and TRBJ2-3; D is possibly TRBD1 (6 bases). Germline loops: CDR1 MGHDK, CDR2 SYGVNS. Trimming removed 6 bases from V and 2 bases from J, with 18 bases in between. The CDR3 totals 16 residues.

This chain connects TRBV7-9 to TRBJ1-1; D is possibly TRBD1 (6 bases). Germline lookup yields CDR1 SEHNR and CDR2 FQNEAQ (reference sequence). V lost 7 bases and J lost 10, with 13 bases in between. The CDR3 loop spans 11 amino acids. In DNA form, the CDR3 reads TGTGCCAGCAACGCATTGGGGGCAGCTTTCTTT. Its protein product is CASNALGAAFF.

The rearrangement joins TRBV28 to TRBJ1-1; 8 nucleotides align to TRBD1. This CDR3 has 14 amino acids. Germline assignment: CDR1 MDHEN and CDR2 SYDVKM. V trimming: 2 bases; J trimming: 7 bases; junction bases outside the gene matches: 6. The CDR3 region has the DNA TGTGCCAGCAGTTTAGAGACAGGGGTATTTGAAGCTTTCTTT. Its protein product is CASSLETGVFEAFF.

The chain employs TRBV5-1 and TRBJ2-5; D is undetermined. Germline CDR1 is SGHRS and CDR2 is YFSETQ. The CDR3 length is 13 residues. V lost 3 bases, J lost 2 bases, and 8 bases lay in between. CDR3 residues: CASSSQSQETQYF. The CDR3 coding sequence is TGCGCCAGCAGCTCCCAGTCACAAGAGACCCAGTACTTC. Variable domain in full (rest from reference TRBV5-1 and TRBJ2-5): KAGVTQTPRYLIKTRGQQVTLSCSPISGHRSVSWYQQTPGQGLQFLFEYFSETQRNKGNFPGRFSGRQFSNSRSEMNVSTLELGDSALYLCASSSQSQETQYFGPGTRLLVL.

V gene TRBV9 combines with J gene TRBJ2-1; 7 nucleotides match TRBD1. Germline CDR1 SGDLS, CDR2 YYNGEE. The V segment lost 4 bases and the J segment 1 base; nucleotides outside the gene matches: 5. This CDR3 contains 15 residues. In DNA, the CDR3 is TGTGCCAGCAGCCCGGGACAGTTTTCCTACAATGAGCAGTTCTTC. Protein sequence: CASSPGQFSYNEQFF.

CDR3 nucleotides: TGTGCCAGCAGTTTGGACTCGAGCTCCTACAATGAGCAGTTCTTC. Its translation: CASSLDSSSYNEQFF. This rearrangement joins TRBV27 to TRBJ2-1; a weak D match, TRBD2 (5 bases). V was trimmed by 3 bases and J by 0 bases, leaving 9 bases between them. The CDR3 consists of 15 residues. CDR1 and CDR2 from the germline V gene are MNHEY and SMNVEV (reference sequence).

The chain joins TRBV4-1 to TRBJ2-6; 7 bases map to TRBD1. There are 15 residues in the CDR3. Germline V lookup: CDR1 MGHRA, CDR2 YSYEKL. J gave up 7 bases and V 4 bases, and 7 bases lay outside the gene matches. In DNA form, the CDR3 reads TGCGCCAGCAGCCTATCCGGGACAGTTGCCAACGTCCTGACTTTC. This sequence encodes CASSLSGTVANVLTF.

This clone has more than one count but fewer than ten. The rearrangement joins TRBV5-1 to TRBJ1-6, with D perhaps TRBD1 (5 bases). Germline V gene data show CDR1 as SGHRS and CDR2 as YFSETQ. The germline V and J ends were trimmed by 4 bases and 8 bases, with 19 bases remaining between them. This CDR3 spans 16 amino acids. CDR3: CASSVTLFQGDSPLHF. Here the CDR3 DNA reads TGCGCCAGCAGCGTTACTTTATTCCAGGGCGATTCACCCCTCCACTTT.

The V and J genes are TRBV28 and TRBJ1-1, with D perhaps matching TRBD1 (5 bases). V lost 6 bases and J 5 bases, leaving 19 bases between the germline ends. From germline, CDR1 is MDHEN and CDR2 SYDVKM. The CDR3 runs to 15 residues. In DNA, the CDR3 is TGTGCCAGCAGCCCTTTGGGGGGTATATTGACTGAAGCTTTCTTT. Translating it yields CASSPLGGILTEAFF.

The chain carries TRBV30 and TRBJ1-1; no clear D gene. The germline V and J ends were trimmed by 1 base and 11 bases, with 11 bases remaining between them. The CDR3 has 11 amino acids. Germline CDR1 GTSNPN, CDR2 SVGIG (reference sequence). The CDR3 region is CAWSASFGAFF. In nucleotides, the CDR3 is TGTGCCTGGAGTGCTAGTTTCGGGGCTTTCTTT. The variable domain in full, with the rest retrieved from reference TRBV30 and TRBJ1-1, is SQTIHQWPATLVQPVGSPLSLECTVEGTSNPNLYWYRQAAGRGLQLLFYSVGIGQISSEVPQNLSASRPQDRQFILSSKKLLLSDSGFYLCAWSASFGAFFGQGTRLTVV.